This T cell receptor (beta chain) was sequenced for a study of technical replicates of blood from a few donors. Germline CDR1 SQVTM, CDR2 ANQGSEA. The V end was cut by 1 base, the J end by 3 bases, with 12 bases between. The CDR3 contains 15 residues. The protocol was immunoSEQ multiplex PCR, while the TCRdb copy is restricted to in-frame clones and leaves out a portion. Altogether about 100,000 clones are present, 96% being singletons, with the ten largest covering around 0.2%. Input material: T cells isolated from PBMCs. This chain links TRBV29-1 with TRBJ1-4; D possibly corresponds to TRBD1 (5 bases). This receptor was identified in a human donor in good health. The CDR3 region is CSVEAPGRANEKLFF. For the CDR3, the DNA is TGCAGCGTTGAAGCCCCGGGCAGGGCTAATGAAAAACTGTTTTTT.